This TCR beta chain derives from a study of CD8+ T cells in alopecia areata. The sequencing template was cDNA reverse transcribed from extracted RNA. Data came from immunoSEQ multiplex PCR; TCRdb stores just in-frame clones and leaves some out. The data contain just over 150,000 clones, about three fifths of them singletons. Study results and caveats: Tofacitinib significantly brought down scalp clonality and expanded CD8+ clones among top 100.

In germline, CDR1 is SQVTM, CDR2 ANQGSEA. The V end lost 7 bases, the J end lost 4 bases, and 13 bases lay between the germline ends. This CDR3 comprises 12 residues. About this clone: Its cognate antigen is unknown.

Treatment indicated: oral pan-JAK inhibitor, 5-10 mg twice daily. This sequence joins TRBV29-1 and TRBJ1-1; the D gene is possibly TRBD1 (6 bases). The TCR comes from a human donor with alopecia areata. Sequencing used CD4+ T cells sorted from blood, obtained at week 4, from a patient treated with tofacitinib. The CDR3 region is CSARQVSTEAFF. CDR3 DNA: TGCAGCGCCAGACAGGTTAGCACTGAAGCTTTCTTT. The entire variable domain, with the rest obtained from reference TRBV29-1 and TRBJ1-1, is as follows: SAVISQKPSRDICQRGTSLTIQCQVDSQVTMMFWYRQQPGQSLTLIATANQGSEATYESGFVIDKFPISRPNLTFSTLTVSNMSPEDSSIYLCSARQVSTEAFFGQGTRLTVV.